What follows are 25 T cell receptor beta chains derived from one specimen sequenced in a study of T cell responses to AZD1222 COVID-19 vaccine. Some clones are missing from TCRdb's copy, which holds only in-frame ones; the method was immunoSEQ multiplex PCR. The sample holds about 180,000 clones; about 93% are singletons and the top ten take more than 0.85%. Sequenced material: peripheral blood, taken 28 days after the second dose of the MenACWY control vaccine. Receptors were obtained from an adult who received the MenACWY meningococcal vaccine as a control.

This chain links TRBV14 with TRBJ1-6; D unclear. This CDR3 is built from 14 residues. Germline V lookup: CDR1 SGHDN, CDR2 FVKESK. The V end lost 0 bases, the J end lost 4 bases, and 4 bases lay between the germline ends. The CDR3 bases are TGTGCCAGCAGCCAAGACGGATATAATTCACCCCTCCACTTT. Its translation: CASSQDGYNSPLHF.

The chain joins TRBV5-8 to TRBJ2-3, with a tentative D call TRBD1 (6 bases). With 9 bases removed from V and 7 bases from J, the gap between germline ends came to 27 bases. This CDR3 is built from 16 residues. CDR1 is SGHTS and CDR2 is YDEGEE in the germline V gene. The CDR3 bases are TGTGCCACCCAAAGGGGACACAAAGGTTCCGCGAATACGCAGTATTTT. Its translation is CATQRGHKGSANTQYF.

This chain uses TRBV18 with TRBJ1-6; D not certain. This CDR3 has 14 residues. Trimming took off 4 bases at V and 0 bases at J, with 4 bases between the two ends. Germline V gene sequence: CDR1 KGHSH, CDR2 LQKENI. CDR3 in amino acids: CASSRSSYNSPLHF. In DNA, the CDR3 is TGTGCCAGCTCACGGAGCTCCTATAATTCACCCCTCCACTTT.

The CDR3 DNA is TGTGCCAGCTCACCGGGCAGGGTTGCAACTAATGAAAAACTGTTTTTT. It is translated as CASSPGRVATNEKLFF. V and J are TRBV18 and TRBJ1-4; D is possibly TRBD1 (5 bases). The CDR3 has 16 amino acids. Germline V gene data show CDR1 as KGHSH and CDR2 as LQKENI. Trimming cost V 3 bases and J 0 bases, with 11 bases left between them. Variable domain in full (rest from reference TRBV18 and TRBJ1-4): NAGVMQNPRHLVRRRGQEARLRCSPMKGHSHVYWYRQLPEEGLKFMVYLQKENIIDESGMPKERFSAEFPKEGPSILRIQQVVRGDSAAYFCASSPGRVATNEKLFFGSGTQLSVL.

The rearrangement links TRBV7-2 to TRBJ1-2; D is possibly TRBD1 (6 bases). The CDR3 spans 16 residues. Germline assignment: CDR1 SGHTA and CDR2 FQGNSA. The V and J ends lost 7 bases and 4 bases respectively, with 22 bases between them. The CDR3 loop is CASTPRAGDRAYGYTF. The CDR3 coding sequence is TGTGCCAGCACCCCGCGGGCAGGGGATCGCGCCTATGGCTACACCTTC.

Comment on this clone: The same CDR3 is also encoded by other DNA sequences in this sample. The V and J genes are TRBV3-1 (or the pseudogene TRBV3-2) and TRBJ1-2; no clear D gene. V was cut by 1 base and J by 2 bases, with 5 bases left in between. CDR3 size: 13 residues. Germline V gives CDR1 LGHDT, CDR2 YNNKEL (reference sequence). CDR3 sequence: CASSQVSNYGYTF. CDR3 in DNA: TGTGCCAGCAGCCAAGTCAGCAACTATGGCTACACCTTC.

The rearrangement uses TRBV15 and TRBJ1-5, with 9 bases identical to TRBD1. There are 15 residues in the CDR3. After removal of 1 base from V and 4 bases from J, the junction contained 2 bases not matched to a gene. Germline-derived CDR1 and CDR2 are LNHNV and YYDKDF (reference sequence). CDR3 amino acids: CATSRGTGVNQPQHF. DNA for the CDR3: TGTGCCACCAGCAGAGGGACAGGGGTAAATCAGCCCCAGCATTTT. Looking up the rest from reference TRBV15 and TRBJ1-5 gives the full variable domain: DAMVIQNPRYQVTQFGKPVTLSCSQTLNHNVMYWYQQKSSQAPKLLFHYYDKDFNNEADTPDNFQSRRPNTSFCFLDIRSPGLGDTAMYLCATSRGTGVNQPQHFGDGTRLSIL.

The chain links TRBV5-1 to TRBJ2-2; 8 nucleotides align to TRBD1. Germline V gene lookup returns CDR1 SGHRS and CDR2 YFSETQ. Unmatched junction bases numbered 4, after V lost 2 bases and J lost 4 bases. The CDR3 length is 15 residues. DNA of the CDR3: TGCGCCAGCAGCTTAACCGGGACAGGCACCGGGGAGCTGTTTTTT. Translated, it gives CASSLTGTGTGELFF. Full variable domain (outside the CDR3, taken from reference TRBV5-1 and TRBJ2-2): KAGVTQTPRYLIKTRGQQVTLSCSPISGHRSVSWYQQTPGQGLQFLFEYFSETQRNKGNFPGRFSGRQFSNSRSEMNVSTLELGDSALYLCASSLTGTGTGELFFGEGSRLTVL.

This clone was counted a single time. In DNA, the CDR3 is TGTGCCAGCAGCTTGCCGGGGGGCGATGGCTACACCTTC. It translates to CASSLPGGDGYTF. This rearrangement joins TRBV5-6 to TRBJ1-2; perhaps TRBD1 as D (6 bases). Germline CDR1 reads SGHDT; CDR2 reads YYEEEE. The CDR3 has 13 residues. V was trimmed by 1 base and J by 6 bases, leaving 10 bases between them. Based on the CDR3 plus reference TRBV5-6 and TRBJ1-2, the full variable domain is DAGVTQSPTHLIKTRGQQVTLRCSPKSGHDTVSWYQQALGQGPQFIFQYYEEEERQRGNFPDRFSGHQFPNYSSELNVNALLLGDSALYLCASSLPGGDGYTFGSGTRLTVV.

The chain is built from TRBV3-1 (or the pseudogene TRBV3-2) and TRBJ1-1; the D gene is possibly TRBD1 (6 bases). The CDR3 has 14 residues. Looked up from germline, CDR1 is LGHDT and CDR2 is YNNKEL (reference sequence). Trimming took off 3 bases at V and 11 bases at J, with 19 bases between the two ends. The CDR3 sequence: CASSHGGAGARAFF. CDR3 sequence (DNA): TGTGCCAGCAGCCACGGGGGGGCAGGGGCAAGGGCTTTCTTT.

This clone has more than one count but fewer than ten. The V and J genes are TRBV7-9 and TRBJ2-2; no definite D call. The CDR3 sequence is 15 residues long. Germline lookup yields CDR1 SEHNR and CDR2 FQNEAQ (reference sequence). V lost 1 base to trimming and J lost 4 bases, with 10 bases between them. In DNA, the CDR3 is TGTGCCAGCAGCTTAGTCCCCGTTGCCACCGGGGAGCTGTTTTTT. Amino acid sequence: CASSLVPVATGELFF.

The chain combines TRBV5-4 with TRBJ2-3, with D uncertain. The germline CDR1 and CDR2 sequences are SGHNT and YYREEE (reference sequence). With 0 bases removed from V and 0 bases from J, the gap between germline ends came to 8 bases. This CDR3 is 15 amino acids long. This CDR3 reads CASSLGRRSTDTQYF. The CDR3 DNA sequence: TGTGCCAGCAGCTTGGGGCGCAGAAGCACAGATACGCAGTATTTT.

The CDR3 protein is CASSFRGNTEAFF. For the CDR3, the DNA is TGTGCCAGCAGCTTCAGGGGGAACACTGAAGCTTTCTTT. The chain uses TRBV7-8 and TRBJ1-1, with D maybe TRBD1 (6 bases). The CDR3 runs to 13 residues. The germline gives CDR1 SGHVS, CDR2 FQNEAQ. The V and J ends lost 3 bases and 1 base respectively, with 6 bases between them.

The gene calls are TRBV28 and TRBJ1-4; D is unresolved. Germline V CDR1 and CDR2: MDHEN, SYDVKM. The CDR3 contains 15 residues. V lost 7 bases, J lost 8 bases, and 20 bases lay in between. The CDR3 coding sequence is TGTGCCAGCATCGACAACAGAGTCCGTTGGGAAAAACTGTTTTTT. This encodes CASIDNRVRWEKLFF.

The chain uses TRBV6-4 and TRBJ1-6; tentative D call: TRBD1 (5 bases). V lost 5 bases, J lost 10 bases, and 18 bases lay in between. CDR1 and CDR2 (germline): MRHNA, SNTAGT. The CDR3 is 15 residues long. Written as DNA, the CDR3 is TGTGCCAGCAGTATCGACAGTCTCTCAAGGTCACCCCTCCACTTT. It is translated as CASSIDSLSRSPLHF.

The chain uses TRBV21-1 and TRBJ1-6; TRBD1 was called by the table and not checked on the DNA. TRBV21-1 is labeled a pseudogene. The length of the CDR3 is 15 residues. The chain's CDR3 is CASSNGTGSNSPLHF. In DNA form, the CDR3 reads TGTGCCAGCAGCAACGGGACAGGTAGTAATTCACCCCTCCACTTT.

The J gene is TRBJ1-1, the V gene TRBV6-5; TRBD1 aligns across 10 bases. Germline V gene lookup returns CDR1 MNHEY and CDR2 SVGAGI. After removal of 8 bases from V and 4 bases from J, the junction contained 4 bases not matched to a gene. CDR3 length: 13 amino acids. The chain's CDR3 is CASGRQGATEAFF. CDR3 nucleotide sequence: TGTGCCAGCGGGAGACAGGGGGCCACTGAAGCTTTCTTT.

The chain has TRBV7-2 and TRBJ1-2, with 7 bases fitting TRBD1. Trimming cost V 5 bases and J 6 bases; bases outside gene matches: 6. The CDR3 contains 13 residues. CDR1 and CDR2 from the germline V gene are SGHTA and FQGNSA. The CDR3 DNA reads as TGTGCCAGCAGCACCCGACAGGGAAATGGCTACACCTTC. This translates into CASSTRQGNGYTF.

This clone was recorded a few times. The chain joins TRBV2 to TRBJ1-2, with 10 bases fitting TRBD1. Per germline, CDR1 SNHLY and CDR2 FYNNEI. There are 13 residues in the CDR3. The ends lost 6 bases at V and 4 bases at J; junction bases unmatched: 2. In DNA, the CDR3 is TGTGCCAGCAGCGGGGACAGGGGCTATGGCTACACCTTC. Its protein product is CASSGDRGYGYTF. The complete variable domain, with remaining parts taken from reference TRBV2 and TRBJ1-2, reads EPEVTQTPSHQVTQMGQEVILRCVPISNHLYFYWYRQILGQKVEFLVSFYNNEISEKSEIFDDQFSVERPDGSNFTLKIRSTKLEDSAMYFCASSGDRGYGYTFGSGTRLTVV.

This chain joins TRBV27 and TRBJ2-4, with no clear D. Trimming cost V 5 bases and J 6 bases, with 5 bases left between them. This CDR3 is built from 11 residues. In germline, CDR1 is MNHEY, CDR2 SMNVEV (reference sequence). This CDR3 is CASSHLNIQYF. The CDR3 DNA follows: TGTGCCAGCAGTCATCTAAACATTCAGTACTTC.

V gene TRBV4-2 combines with J gene TRBJ2-6, with D hard to call. V lost 1 base, J lost 4 bases, and 8 bases lay in between. The CDR3 has 15 amino acids. The germline gives CDR1 LGHNA, CDR2 YNFKEQ. CDR3 sequence: CASSQGKSGANVLTF. As DNA, the CDR3 is TGTGCCAGCAGCCAAGGGAAATCGGGGGCCAACGTCCTGACTTTC.

This clone has a single count. The chain employs TRBV2 and TRBJ1-1, with D possibly being TRBD1 (6 bases). Germline V CDR1 and CDR2: SNHLY, FYNNEI. Deletions cut 3 bases from V and 1 base from J, with 15 bases between. CDR3 size: 16 residues. The chain's CDR3 is CASSDLSGAANTEAFF. CDR3 nucleotide sequence: TGTGCCAGCAGTGATCTCTCAGGGGCGGCGAACACTGAAGCTTTCTTT.

The J gene is TRBJ1-2, the V gene TRBV5-1, with 7 bases aligning to TRBD1. The CDR3 has 14 residues. Per germline, CDR1 SGHRS and CDR2 YFSETQ. J gave up 10 bases and V 0 bases, and 9 bases lay outside the gene matches. CDR3 region: CASSLGDSPPNYTF. DNA of the CDR3: TGCGCCAGCAGCTTGGGGGACAGTCCTCCGAACTACACCTTC.

The rearrangement uses TRBV7-2 and TRBJ1-5, with 7 bases that match TRBD1. The CDR3 is 14 residues long. The germline gives CDR1 SGHTA, CDR2 FQGNSA. Trimming at V came to 4 bases and at J to 0 bases, leaving 0 bases not matched to a gene. CDR3: CASSWDSSNQPQHF. The CDR3 DNA follows: TGTGCCAGCAGCTGGGACAGTAGCAATCAGCCCCAGCATTTT.

The chain links TRBV5-4 to TRBJ2-7; tentative D call: TRBD2 (5 bases). V lost 1 base and J lost 6, with 8 bases in between. Germline-derived CDR1 and CDR2 are SGHNT and YYREEE (reference sequence). The CDR3 totals 12 residues. CDR3 in DNA: TGTGCCAGCAGCTTGATCCGGGGCGAGCAGTACTTC. Residues: CASSLIRGEQYF.